Listed below are T cell receptor beta chains from one sample, sequenced in a study of response to subunit inactivated influenza vaccine. Via MiXCR, TCRdb re-called the RT-PCR reads, giving one row per CDR3 protein. The table records over 650,000 distinct CDR3 sequences, less than 20% of them present only once. Sample: PBMCs from blood, taken 5 days after vaccination. The receptors originated from a man aged 50-60 years who received an inactivated influenza vaccine. Each CDR3 is given with its conserved first and last residue. A D gene is named only where the DNA matches it firmly. Not every row has a clone size; where given, it reads once, few, many or a size class.

d_call	clone_size	v_call	j_call	cdr3_aa	cdr3_nt
TRBD2	-	TRBV7-9	TRBJ2-5	CASSGQASGRETQYF	TGTGCCAGCAGTGGCCAGGCTAGCGGACGTGAGACCCAGTACTTC
TRBD2	-	TRBV25-1	TRBJ2-5	CASRRAGLLETQYF	TGTGCCAGCAGGCGAGCGGGACTACTAGAGACCCAGTACTTC
TRBD1	few	TRBV27	TRBJ2-3	CASRAPQGSTTDTQYF	TGTGCCAGCAGAGCTCCACAGGGGTCTACCACAGATACGCAGTATTTT
-	many	TRBV11-2	TRBJ2-1	CASSLYLAKQSYNEQFF	TGTGCCAGCAGCTTATATCTAGCCAAGCAGTCCTACAATGAGCAGTTCTTC
TRBD2	many	TRBV29-1	TRBJ2-1	CSGGRRGLAGYNEQFF	TGCAGCGGGGGTCGTCGGGGGCTAGCGGGATACAATGAGCAGTTCTTC
TRBD1	-	TRBV7-3	TRBJ2-5	CASSLGGQVFGETQYF	TGTGCCAGCAGCTTAGGGGGACAGGTCTTCGGAGAGACCCAGTACTTC
-	once	TRBV7-9	TRBJ2-1	CASSFHGQFSYNEQFF	TGTGCCAGCAGCTTTCACGGACAGTTCTCCTACAATGAGCAGTTCTTC
-	-	TRBV4-2	TRBJ2-1	CASSQDFVGAYPNEQFF	TGTGCCAGCAGCCAAGATTTTGTTGGAGCCTACCCTAATGAGCAGTTCTTC
-	-	TRBV4-1	TRBJ1-6	CASSQDTVSPLHF	TGCGCCAGCAGCCAGGACACTGTATCACCCCTCCACTTT
-	once	TRBV12-3/TRBV12-4	TRBJ2-7	CASSDRPYEQYF	TGTGCCAGCAGCGATCGACCCTACGAGCAGTACTTC
-	few	TRBV29-1	TRBJ2-3	CSVGPSASTDTQYF	TGCAGCGTTGGACCTAGCGCGAGCACAGATACGCAGTATTTT
-	few	TRBV6-4	TRBJ2-1	CASSTGTNYNEQFF	TGTGCCAGCAGTACAGGGACTAACTACAATGAGCAGTTCTTC
-	-	TRBV6-2/TRBV6-3	TRBJ2-7	CASTFQGGFEQYF	TGTGCCAGCACCTTTCAGGGAGGTTTCGAGCAGTACTTC
-	-	TRBV10-3	TRBJ1-1	CAISESRLRGGYTEAFF	TGTGCCATCAGTGAGTCGCGCCTCCGGGGTGGATACACTGAAGCTTTCTTT
-	few	TRBV10-3	TRBJ2-1	CAISEQDSSYNEQFF	TGTGCCATCAGTGAACAAGACAGCTCCTACAATGAGCAGTTCTTC
-	-	TRBV20-1	TRBJ2-7	CSANLNGEQYF	TGCAGTGCTAATCTGAACGGCGAGCAGTACTTC
TRBD2	few	TRBV20-1	TRBJ2-2	CSASGRAGAGELFF	TGCAGTGCTAGCGGGAGGGCCGGGGCCGGGGAGCTGTTTTTT
TRBD1	-	TRBV11-2	TRBJ2-7	CASSLLGQGIVQYF	TGTGCCAGCAGCTTACTGGGACAGGGGATTGTGCAGTACTTC
TRBD2	few	TRBV5-1	TRBJ2-5	CASSTTSGGRGETQYF	TGCGCCAGCAGCACCACTAGCGGGGGGCGCGGGGAGACCCAGTACTTC
TRBD2	few	TRBV4-3	TRBJ2-5	CASSQDAGGWETQYF	TGCGCCAGCAGCCAAGACGCGGGGGGATGGGAGACCCAGTACTTC
-	-	TRBV24-1	TRBJ2-3	CATSDLQRGDTQYF	TGTGCCACCAGTGATTTGCAAAGGGGAGATACGCAGTATTTT
-	few	TRBV28	TRBJ1-6	CASSYLLEGSPLHF	TGTGCCAGCAGTTATCTGCTCGAGGGTTCACCCCTCCACTTT
TRBD1	-	TRBV7-2	TRBJ2-7	CASSWGQGTGSYEQYF	TGTGCCAGTAGCTGGGGACAGGGGACTGGGTCCTACGAGCAGTACTTC
TRBD2	-	TRBV20-1	TRBJ2-3	CSARGLAGARTDTQYF	TGCAGTGCTAGAGGGCTAGCGGGGGCACGCACAGATACGCAGTATTTT
-	few	TRBV5-1	TRBJ2-7	CASSFTGRSSSGEQYF	TGCGCCAGCAGCTTCACAGGGAGATCTTCTAGTGGCGAGCAGTACTTC
-	few	TRBV5-6	TRBJ2-2	CASSLLGILAGELFF	TGTGCCAGCAGCTTGTTGGGTATTCTCGCCGGGGAGCTGTTTTTT
-	-	TRBV27	TRBJ2-7	CASSLGMSSYEQYF	TGTGCCAGCAGTTTAGGGATGAGCTCCTACGAGCAGTACTTC
-	-	TRBV4-3	TRBJ2-3	CASSQTSRGVTDTQYF	TGCGCCAGCAGCCAAACTTCTAGGGGGGTCACAGATACGCAGTATTTT
TRBD2	few	TRBV10-3	TRBJ2-1	CAISEVPGGYLNEQFF	TGTGCCATCAGTGAGGTTCCGGGAGGGTATCTCAATGAGCAGTTCTTC
TRBD2	-	TRBV15	TRBJ2-5	CATSRGVETQYF	TGTGCCACCAGTCGGGGGGTGGAGACCCAGTACTTC
-	-	TRBV24-1	TRBJ1-2	CATSDEGLPQGGYTF	TGTGCCACCAGTGATGAGGGACTGCCGCAGGGAGGCTACACCTTC
-	few	TRBV7-8	TRBJ1-1	CASSLEYINTEAFF	TGTGCCAGCAGCTTAGAGTACATTAACACTGAAGCTTTCTTT
TRBD2	many	TRBV12-3/TRBV12-4	TRBJ2-7	CASSQGLAGDEQYF	TGTGCCAGCAGTCAGGGACTAGCGGGGGATGAGCAGTACTTC
TRBD1	many	TRBV20-1	TRBJ1-2	CSAWTGRNYTF	TGCAGTGCTTGGACAGGGAGGAACTACACCTTC
-	-	TRBV12-3/TRBV12-4	TRBJ1-5	CASSDRELQPQHF	TGTGCCAGCAGTGACCGGGAGTTGCAGCCCCAGCATTTT
-	-	TRBV20-1	TRBJ2-2	CSASPLAKNTGELFF	TGCAGTGCTAGTCCTCTAGCGAAGAACACCGGGGAGCTGTTTTTT
-	few	TRBV10-3	TRBJ1-5	CAISVEGMGQPQHF	TGTGCCATCAGCGTGGAGGGTATGGGTCAGCCCCAGCATTTT
TRBD2	-	TRBV7-2	TRBJ2-5	CASSFLGRGTTQYF	TGTGCCAGCAGCTTCCTAGGGAGGGGTACAACCCAGTACTTC
-	-	TRBV7-2	TRBJ2-3	CASSLGAGTSTDTQYF	TGTGCCAGCAGCTTGGGGGCGGGTACTAGCACAGATACGCAGTATTTT
-	many	TRBV5-5	TRBJ2-5	CASSLGPSETQYF	TGTGCCAGCAGCTTGGGCCCCTCAGAGACCCAGTACTTC
TRBD1	-	TRBV20-1	TRBJ2-5	CSARDERQGWTQYF	TGCAGTGCTAGAGATGAAAGACAGGGGTGGACCCAGTACTTC
-	-	TRBV20-1	TRBJ2-7	CSARKIPGSYEQYF	TGCAGTGCTAGAAAGATTCCAGGATCCTACGAGCAGTACTTC
TRBD1	-	TRBV6-5	TRBJ2-7	CASSYEGAGEQYF	TGTGCCAGCAGTTACGAGGGGGCAGGGGAGCAGTACTTC
-	many	TRBV11-2	TRBJ2-2	CASSSQRNTGELFF	TGTGCCAGCAGCTCGCAGCGGAACACCGGGGAGCTGTTTTTT
TRBD1	many	TRBV29-1	TRBJ2-3	CSVPDDRGIDTQYF	TGCAGCGTCCCCGATGACAGGGGCATAGATACGCAGTATTTT
-	few	TRBV7-2	TRBJ2-3	CASRGGLATQYF	TGTGCCAGCAGGGGGGGACTCGCCACGCAGTATTTT
-	-	TRBV5-1	TRBJ1-1	CASSSAPGRNTEAFF	TGCGCCAGCAGCTCAGCCCCGGGGAGGAACACTGAAGCTTTCTTT
TRBD1	few	TRBV20-1	TRBJ1-1	CSARPLPGQGIYTTEAFF	TGCAGTGCTAGACCCCTCCCGGGACAGGGGATTTATACCACTGAAGCTTTCTTT
TRBD2	-	TRBV7-2	TRBJ2-5	CASSLAGGFPETQYF	TGTGCCAGCAGCTTAGCGGGAGGGTTCCCAGAGACCCAGTACTTC
-	-	TRBV7-2	TRBJ2-3	CASSLFIGPLATDTQYF	TGTGCCAGCAGCTTATTTATCGGCCCCTTAGCAACAGATACGCAGTATTTT